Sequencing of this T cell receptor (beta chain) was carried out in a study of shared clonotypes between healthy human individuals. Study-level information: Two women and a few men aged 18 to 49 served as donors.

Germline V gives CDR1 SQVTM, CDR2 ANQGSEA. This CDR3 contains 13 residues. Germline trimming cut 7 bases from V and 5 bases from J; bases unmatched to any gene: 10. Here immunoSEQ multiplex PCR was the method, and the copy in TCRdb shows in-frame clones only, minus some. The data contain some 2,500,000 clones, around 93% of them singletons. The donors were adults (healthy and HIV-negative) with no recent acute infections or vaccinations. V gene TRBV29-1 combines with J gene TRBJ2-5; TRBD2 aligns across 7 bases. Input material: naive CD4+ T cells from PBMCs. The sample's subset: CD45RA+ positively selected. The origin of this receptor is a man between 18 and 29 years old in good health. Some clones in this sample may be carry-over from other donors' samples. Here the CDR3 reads CSGSGALIETQYF. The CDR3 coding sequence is TGCAGCGGGAGCGGGGCCCTTATCGAGACCCAGTACTTC.